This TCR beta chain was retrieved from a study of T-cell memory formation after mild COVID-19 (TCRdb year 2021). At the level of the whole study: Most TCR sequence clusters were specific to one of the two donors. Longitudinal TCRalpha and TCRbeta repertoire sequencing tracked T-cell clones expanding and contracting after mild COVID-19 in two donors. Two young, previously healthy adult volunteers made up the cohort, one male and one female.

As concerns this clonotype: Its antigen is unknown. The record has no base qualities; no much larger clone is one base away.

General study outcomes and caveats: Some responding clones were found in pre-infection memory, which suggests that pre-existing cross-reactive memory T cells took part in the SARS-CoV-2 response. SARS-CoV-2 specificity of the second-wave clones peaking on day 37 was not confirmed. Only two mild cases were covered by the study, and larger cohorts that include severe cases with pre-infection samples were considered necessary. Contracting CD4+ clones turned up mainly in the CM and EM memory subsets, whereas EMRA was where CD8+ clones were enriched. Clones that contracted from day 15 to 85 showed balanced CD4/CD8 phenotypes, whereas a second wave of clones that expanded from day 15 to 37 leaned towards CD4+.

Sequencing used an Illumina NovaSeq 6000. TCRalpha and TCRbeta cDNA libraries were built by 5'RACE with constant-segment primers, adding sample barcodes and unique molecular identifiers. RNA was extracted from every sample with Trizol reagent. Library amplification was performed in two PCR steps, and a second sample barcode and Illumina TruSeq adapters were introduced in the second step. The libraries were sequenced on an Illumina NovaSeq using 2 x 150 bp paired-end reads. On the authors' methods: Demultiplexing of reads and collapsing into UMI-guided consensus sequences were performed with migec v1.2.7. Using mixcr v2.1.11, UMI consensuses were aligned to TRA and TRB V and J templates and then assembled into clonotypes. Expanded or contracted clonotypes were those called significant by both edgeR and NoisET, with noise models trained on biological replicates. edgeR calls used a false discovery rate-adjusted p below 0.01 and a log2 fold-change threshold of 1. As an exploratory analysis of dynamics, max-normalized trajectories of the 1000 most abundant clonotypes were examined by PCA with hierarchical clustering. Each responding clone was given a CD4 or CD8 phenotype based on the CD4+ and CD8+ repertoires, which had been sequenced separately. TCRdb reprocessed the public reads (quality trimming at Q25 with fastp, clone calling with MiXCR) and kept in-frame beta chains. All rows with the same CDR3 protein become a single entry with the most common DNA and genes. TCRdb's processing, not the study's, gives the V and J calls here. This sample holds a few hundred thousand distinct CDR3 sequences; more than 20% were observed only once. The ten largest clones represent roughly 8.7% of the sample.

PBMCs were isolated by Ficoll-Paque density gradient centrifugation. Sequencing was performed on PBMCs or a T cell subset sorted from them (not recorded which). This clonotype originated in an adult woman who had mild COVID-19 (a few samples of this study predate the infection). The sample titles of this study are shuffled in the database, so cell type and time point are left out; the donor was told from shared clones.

CDR3 protein: CSVGDSTAYGYTF. The DNA reads as follows: TGCAGCGTTGGGGACAGCACCGCCTATGGCTACACCTTC. The rearrangement joined TRBV29-1 to TRBJ1-2, with 7 junctional bases fitting TRBD1. After removal of 4 bases from V and 4 bases from J, the junction retains 6 bases not matched to a gene. CDR1 and CDR2, per the germline V gene, are SQVTM and ANQGSEA. The CDR3 goes from the cysteine to the phenylalanine over 13 residues. Only the CDR3 part of the read is kept: 39 bases, read in frame from the first base.